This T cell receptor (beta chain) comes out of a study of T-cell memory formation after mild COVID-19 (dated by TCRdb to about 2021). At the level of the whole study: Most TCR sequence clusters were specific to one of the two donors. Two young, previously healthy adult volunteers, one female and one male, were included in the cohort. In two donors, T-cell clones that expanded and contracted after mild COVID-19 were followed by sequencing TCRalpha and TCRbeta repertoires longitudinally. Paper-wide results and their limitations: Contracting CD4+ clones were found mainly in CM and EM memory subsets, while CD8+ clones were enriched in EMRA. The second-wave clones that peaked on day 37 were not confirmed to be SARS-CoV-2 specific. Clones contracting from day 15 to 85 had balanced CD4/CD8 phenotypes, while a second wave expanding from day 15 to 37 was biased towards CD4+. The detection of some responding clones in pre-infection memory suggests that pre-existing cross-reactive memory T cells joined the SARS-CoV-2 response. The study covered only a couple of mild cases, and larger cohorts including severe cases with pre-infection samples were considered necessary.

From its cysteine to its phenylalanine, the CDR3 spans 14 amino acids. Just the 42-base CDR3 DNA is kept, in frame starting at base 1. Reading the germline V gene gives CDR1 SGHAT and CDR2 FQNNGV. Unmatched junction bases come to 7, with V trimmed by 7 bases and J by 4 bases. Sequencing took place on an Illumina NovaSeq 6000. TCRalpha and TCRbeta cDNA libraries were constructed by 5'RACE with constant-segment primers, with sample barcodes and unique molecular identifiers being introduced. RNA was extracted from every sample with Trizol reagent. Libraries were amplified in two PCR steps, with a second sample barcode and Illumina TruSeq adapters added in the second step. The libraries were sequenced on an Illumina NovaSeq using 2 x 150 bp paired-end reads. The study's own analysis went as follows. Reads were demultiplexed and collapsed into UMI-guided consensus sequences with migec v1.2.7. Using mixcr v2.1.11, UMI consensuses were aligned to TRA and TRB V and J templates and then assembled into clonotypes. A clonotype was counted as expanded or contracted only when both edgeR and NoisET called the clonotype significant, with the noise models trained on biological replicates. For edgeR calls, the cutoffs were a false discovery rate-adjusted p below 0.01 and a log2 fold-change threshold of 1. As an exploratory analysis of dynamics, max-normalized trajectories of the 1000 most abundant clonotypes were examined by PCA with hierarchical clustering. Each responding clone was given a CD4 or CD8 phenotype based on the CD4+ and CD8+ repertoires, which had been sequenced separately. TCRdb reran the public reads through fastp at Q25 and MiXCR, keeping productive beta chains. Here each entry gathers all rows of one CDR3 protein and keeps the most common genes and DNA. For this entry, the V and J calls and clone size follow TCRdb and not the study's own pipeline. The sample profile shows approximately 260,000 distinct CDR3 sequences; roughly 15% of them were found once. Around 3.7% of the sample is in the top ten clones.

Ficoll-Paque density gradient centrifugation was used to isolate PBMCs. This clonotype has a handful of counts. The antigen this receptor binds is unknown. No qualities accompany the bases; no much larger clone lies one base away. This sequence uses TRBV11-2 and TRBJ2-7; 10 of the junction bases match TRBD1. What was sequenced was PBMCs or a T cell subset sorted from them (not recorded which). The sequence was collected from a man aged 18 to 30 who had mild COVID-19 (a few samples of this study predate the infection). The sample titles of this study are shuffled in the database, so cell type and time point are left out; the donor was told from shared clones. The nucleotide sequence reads TGTGCCAGCAAAGGGACAGGGGCGTGGTACGAGCAGTACTTC. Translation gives CASKGTGAWYEQYF.